These 32 T cell receptor beta chains were sequenced from one sample in a study of PD-1 blockade in classical Hodgkin lymphoma. Each of the patients experienced relapse following autologous stem cell transplantation, and their brentuximab vedotin exposure differed. This table comes from immunoSEQ multiplex PCR, and its TCRdb copy is limited to in-frame clones, with some not included. The sample lists more than 45,000 clones, 73% occurring once. The sequenced sample was peripheral blood mononuclear cells (PBMCs), obtained before the second cycle of nivolumab. These receptor sequences come from a human donor with classical Hodgkin lymphoma.

The V and J genes are TRBV7-2 and TRBJ1-1; D uncertain. The CDR3 spans 13 residues. With 1 base removed from V and 5 bases from J, the gap between germline ends came to 8 bases. Germline values: CDR1 SGHTA, CDR2 FQGNSA. The DNA of the CDR3 is TGTGCCAGCAGCTTAGTCGGATGGACTGAAGCTTTCTTT. Its protein product is CASSLVGWTEAFF. The entire variable domain, with the rest obtained from reference TRBV7-2 and TRBJ1-1, is as follows: GAGVSQSPSNKVTEKGKDVELRCDPISGHTALYWYRQSLGQGLEFLIYFQGNSAPDKSGLPSDRFSAERTGGSVSTLTIQRTQQEDSAVYLCASSLVGWTEAFFGQGTRLTVV.

This clone has only a few counts. The chain employs TRBV2 and TRBJ2-7, with D unresolved. Germline lookup yields CDR1 SNHLY and CDR2 FYNNEI. V lost 6 bases, J lost 2 bases, and 11 bases lay in between. The CDR3 spans 13 residues. CDR3 residues: CASSNGPTYEQYF. The CDR3 nucleotides are TGTGCCAGCAGCAACGGACCGACCTACGAGCAGTACTTC.

CDR3 residues: CASSFDRGWEQFF. In nucleotides, the CDR3 is TGTGCCAGCAGCTTCGACAGGGGCTGGGAGCAGTTCTTC. The chain is built from TRBV7-6 and TRBJ2-1, with 8 bases that match TRBD1. Per the germline V gene, CDR1 is SGHVS and CDR2 is FNYEAQ. CDR3 length equals 13 residues. V was clipped by 3 bases and J by 10 bases; unmatched bases: 5.

The chain links TRBV25-1 to TRBJ1-1, with D perhaps matching TRBD1 (5 bases). The V gene lost 4 bases and the J gene lost 1 base, with 10 bases spanning the gap. The CDR3 contains 14 residues. Germline V gene data show CDR1 as MGHDK and CDR2 as SYGVNS. The CDR3 protein is CASSAPGGNTEAFF. CDR3 coding DNA: TGTGCCAGCAGTGCCCCTGGGGGGAACACTGAAGCTTTCTTT.

Of note for this clone: Different DNA sequences within this sample yield the same CDR3. The chain has TRBV19 and TRBJ1-4; D is perhaps TRBD1 (5 bases). The CDR3 length is 15 residues. In germline, CDR1 is LNHDA, CDR2 SQIVND (reference sequence). Trimming left V 10 bases short and J 3 bases short, with 18 bases between. Here the CDR3 DNA reads TGTGCCACTTCACCCCAAGGGGTGGCTAATGAAAAACTGTTTTTT. This translates into CATSPQGVANEKLFF.

This clone has a single count. The gene calls are TRBV19 and TRBJ2-7, with 9 positions matching TRBD1. CDR1 LNHDA and CDR2 SQIVND come from the germline V gene (reference sequence). V shed 7 bases and J 4 bases; nucleotides not matched to a gene: 11. This CDR3 region has 15 residues. The chain's CDR3 is CASTWATGGTYEQYF. CDR3 bases: TGTGCCAGTACCTGGGCGACAGGGGGAACGTACGAGCAGTACTTC.

The table lists this clone with a count of one. The junction does not match germline at one end; this may be a read error. V and J are TRBV7-2 and TRBJ2-7; maybe TRBD2 (6 bases). CDR3 length: 12 residues. Germline CDR1 SGHTA, CDR2 FQGNSA. The CDR3 region is CASSVAAYEQYF. The CDR3 DNA sequence: TGTGCCAGCAGCGTAGCGGCCTACGAGCAGTACTTC.

The chain carries TRBV5-1 and TRBJ1-5; TRBD1 aligns across 7 bases. The V and J ends lost 4 bases and 4 bases, in that order; junction bases with no gene match: 2. Germline CDR1 is SGHRS and CDR2 is YFSETQ. There are 13 residues in the CDR3. CDR3 in amino acids: CASSLQGNQPQHF. Written as DNA, the CDR3 is TGCGCCAGCAGCCTACAGGGGAATCAGCCCCAGCATTTT.

The chain combines TRBV19 with TRBJ2-7; 7 nucleotides line up with TRBD1. In germline, CDR1 is LNHDA, CDR2 SQIVND (reference sequence). The CDR3 has 15 residues. With 7 bases clipped from V and 1 base from J, the junction kept 10 bases outside the gene matches. CDR3 DNA: TGTGCCAGTAAACGCGGTGGCAGGGGGTCCTACGAGCAGTACTTC. Protein sequence: CASKRGGRGSYEQYF.

This clone was counted once. CDR3 coding DNA: TGTGCCAGCAGTGCATTCCCGGACTCTAACTATGGCTACACCTTC. Translation gives CASSAFPDSNYGYTF. The chain is built from TRBV6-1 and TRBJ1-2; D not certain. The V and J ends lost 4 bases and 0 bases respectively, with 12 bases between them. Germline lookup yields CDR1 MNHNS and CDR2 SASEGT. The CDR3 runs to 15 residues.

The chain joins TRBV14 to TRBJ1-1, with 11 nucleotides matching TRBD1. Germline CDR1 reads SGHDN; CDR2 reads FVKESK. Trimming took 0 bases from V and 4 from J; bases not matched to a gene: 4. CDR3 length equals 16 residues. The CDR3 bases are TGTGCCAGCAGCCAAGATCCCGGGACAGGGGGCACTGAAGCTTTCTTT. Translating it yields CASSQDPGTGGTEAFF.

CDR3 amino acids: CASSPPVGTGPYNEQFF. The CDR3 DNA reads TGTGCCAGCTCACCACCGGTCGGGACAGGACCTTACAATGAGCAGTTCTTC. This chain uses TRBV18 with TRBJ2-1; 8 bases align to TRBD1. The ends lost 0 bases at V and 4 bases at J; junction bases unmatched: 8. Germline V gives CDR1 KGHSH, CDR2 LQKENI. The CDR3 runs to 17 residues.

The rearrangement joins TRBV28 to TRBJ2-1, with TRBD2 matching 7 bases. With 10 bases clipped from V and 7 bases from J, the junction kept 19 bases outside the gene matches. In germline, CDR1 is MDHEN, CDR2 SYDVKM. This CDR3 region has 16 residues. CDR3 protein: CAIRPFGGGSRNEQFF. CDR3 bases: TGTGCCATCCGTCCCTTTGGAGGCGGGAGTAGGAATGAGCAGTTCTTC.

In its sample, this clone was seen a few times. V and J are TRBV6-6 and TRBJ2-7; TRBD2 matches 10 bases. V shed 7 bases, J shed 3 bases, and the junction held 3 bases outside the gene matches. Germline loops: CDR1 MNHNY, CDR2 SVGAGI (reference sequence). CDR3 length: 13 amino acids. The CDR3 loop is CASKASGSYEQYF. In DNA form, the CDR3 reads TGTGCCAGCAAGGCTAGCGGGAGCTACGAGCAGTACTTC.

This chain links TRBV19 with TRBJ1-2; D is uncertain. This CDR3 region has 14 residues. The germline CDR1 and CDR2 sequences are LNHDA and SQIVND (reference sequence). V was shortened by 6 bases and J by 7 bases, with 18 bases between the two germline ends. CDR3 residues: CASRDGPEFGGYTF. CDR3 nucleotides: TGTGCCAGTAGAGACGGTCCAGAGTTTGGTGGCTACACCTTC.

A few counts support this clone. This sequence joins TRBV7-8 and TRBJ1-1; D remains unclear. The CDR3 consists of 16 residues. Between the trimmed V and J ends, which lost 1 base and 1 base, there was a span of 13 bases. Germline CDR1 and CDR2: SGHVS and FQNEAQ. The CDR3 coding sequence is TGTGCCAGCAGCTTAGATCGGGAGCCCCCGAACACTGAAGCTTTCTTT. It translates to CASSLDREPPNTEAFF.

The chain employs TRBV18 and TRBJ2-2; TRBD1 agrees at 9 bases. V trimming: 4 bases; J trimming: 0 bases; junction bases outside the gene matches: 9. The CDR3 has 18 residues. Germline CDR1 and CDR2: KGHSH and LQKENI. The CDR3 loop is CASSRDRASVANTGELFF. The CDR3, as DNA: TGTGCCAGCTCACGGGACAGGGCTTCCGTCGCGAACACCGGGGAGCTGTTTTTT.

The chain combines TRBV5-1 with TRBJ2-2, with TRBD1 as a possible D gene (6 bases). V was shortened by 2 bases and J by 0 bases, with 8 bases between the two germline ends. Germline V lookup: CDR1 SGHRS, CDR2 YFSETQ. There are 15 residues in the CDR3. DNA for the CDR3: TGCGCCAGCAGCTTCACAGGGACGAACACCGGGGAGCTGTTTTTT. Amino acid sequence: CASSFTGTNTGELFF. The whole variable domain, remainder taken from reference TRBV5-1 and TRBJ2-2, is KAGVTQTPRYLIKTRGQQVTLSCSPISGHRSVSWYQQTPGQGLQFLFEYFSETQRNKGNFPGRFSGRQFSNSRSEMNVSTLELGDSALYLCASSFTGTNTGELFFGEGSRLTVL.

The J gene is TRBJ2-7, the V gene TRBV10-3; a possible D gene is TRBD1 (6 bases). The CDR3 length is 13 residues. V lost 4 bases and J lost 4, with 11 bases in between. CDR1 and CDR2 from the germline V gene are ENHRY and SYGVKD. CDR3 sequence (DNA): TGTGCCATCAGTGGGGACACTTCGTACGAGCAGTACTTC. This gives the protein CAISGDTSYEQYF.

This clone was seen a handful of times. The chain is built from TRBV29-1 and TRBJ1-2; no clear D gene. Trimming cost V 2 bases and J 0 bases, with 7 bases left between them. The CDR3 sequence is 13 residues long. Germline-derived CDR1 and CDR2 are SQVTM and ANQGSEA. DNA for the CDR3: TGCAGCGTTGAAACCGGAGCTAACTATGGCTACACCTTC. Translating it yields CSVETGANYGYTF.

This clone was counted only a few times. V usage is TRBV27 and J usage is TRBJ1-1; D unresolved. Between the trimmed V and J ends, which lost 5 bases and 0 bases, there was a span of 7 bases. Germline V gene data show CDR1 as MNHEY and CDR2 as SMNVEV (reference sequence). The CDR3 contains 13 residues. The CDR3 loop reads CASSTLMNTEAFF. The CDR3 region has the DNA TGTGCCAGCAGTACCCTTATGAACACTGAAGCTTTCTTT.

V gene TRBV11-2 combines with J gene TRBJ1-2; D unclear. The CDR3 spans 15 residues. V was pared by 1 base and J by 4 bases, with 13 bases between. From germline, CDR1 is SGHAT and CDR2 FQNNGV. The CDR3 protein is CASSLVAEPLYGYTF. Here the CDR3 DNA reads TGTGCCAGCAGCTTAGTGGCGGAACCCCTCTATGGCTACACCTTC. The full variable domain, its missing parts supplied by reference TRBV11-2 and TRBJ1-2, is EAGVAQSPRYKIIEKRQSVAFWCNPISGHATLYWYQQILGQGPKLLIQFQNNGVVDDSQLPKDRFSAERLKGVDSTLKIQPAKLEDSAVYLCASSLVAEPLYGYTFGSGTRLTVV.

The chain employs TRBV10-3 and TRBJ2-6; no reliable D call. The CDR3 is 16 residues long. V lost 0 bases and J lost 0, with 6 bases in between. From germline, CDR1 is ENHRY and CDR2 SYGVKD. The CDR3 here is CAISESANSGANVLTF. The CDR3 nucleotides are TGTGCCATCAGTGAGTCAGCGAACTCTGGGGCCAACGTCCTGACTTTC.

This chain joins TRBV2 and TRBJ2-3, with 7 bases fitting TRBD2. Per the germline V gene, CDR1 is SNHLY and CDR2 is FYNNEI. Germline trimming cut 4 bases from V and 0 bases from J; bases unmatched to any gene: 4. This CDR3 has 15 amino acids. CDR3 nucleotides: TGTGCCAGCAGTGGCTTTAGCGGGAGCACAGATACGCAGTATTTT. This sequence encodes CASSGFSGSTDTQYF.

J is TRBJ2-7 and V is TRBV27; a possible D gene is TRBD1 (6 bases). Deletions cut 5 bases from V and 1 base from J, with 12 bases between. Germline lookup yields CDR1 MNHEY and CDR2 SMNVEV (reference sequence). The CDR3 runs 14 residues. The CDR3 nucleotides read TGTGCCAGCAGTCCCCAAGACAGGTCCTACGAGCAGTACTTC. Protein sequence: CASSPQDRSYEQYF.

This clone was detected only a few times. The chain joins TRBV7-9 to TRBJ1-2; D is perhaps TRBD1 (6 bases). The V and J ends lost 5 bases and 9 bases respectively, with 19 bases between them. Germline assignment: CDR1 SEHNR and CDR2 FQNEAQ (reference sequence). This CDR3 spans 14 amino acids. CDR3 nucleotide sequence: TGTGCCAGCAGCCCCCACGGAGGGGGGCGAAGCTACACCTTC. Its translation: CASSPHGGGRSYTF.

The chain employs TRBV27 and TRBJ2-3, with D tentatively TRBD2 (6 bases). V was shortened by 8 bases and J by 1 base, with 13 bases between the two germline ends. Germline V gives CDR1 MNHEY, CDR2 SMNVEV (reference sequence). This CDR3 comprises 14 residues. CDR3 nucleotide sequence: TGTGCCAGCCGGGGGTTCCCGGGCACAGATACGCAGTATTTT. This sequence encodes CASRGFPGTDTQYF.

This clone was seen more than once but under ten times. V usage is TRBV6-5 and J usage is TRBJ1-5; 8 nucleotides match TRBD1. The CDR3 covers 15 residues. Germline trimming cut 5 bases from V and 5 bases from J; bases unmatched to any gene: 8. CDR1 MNHEY and CDR2 SVGAGI come from the germline V gene. CDR3 DNA sequence: TGTGCCAGCAGTCCGGACAGGGCCTACCATCAGCCCCAGCATTTT. This codes for CASSPDRAYHQPQHF.

The J gene is TRBJ2-7, the V gene TRBV19; 11 bases fit TRBD1. Germline values: CDR1 LNHDA, CDR2 SQIVND (reference sequence). This CDR3 region has 17 residues. V was clipped by 6 bases and J by 4 bases; unmatched bases: 14. The CDR3 region has the DNA TGTGCCAGTAGAACCCGCTTCGGGGACAGGGGGTTTTACGAGCAGTACTTC. It encodes CASRTRFGDRGFYEQYF.

This clone was observed a few times. V gene TRBV11-2 combines with J gene TRBJ2-3, with 9 bases that match TRBD2. CDR3 length: 15 amino acids. CDR1 is SGHAT and CDR2 is FQNNGV in the germline V gene. J gave up 2 bases and V 5 bases, and 5 bases lay outside the gene matches. The CDR3 region has the DNA TGTGCCAGCAGCCGCAGCGGGAGGTCCACAGATACGCAGTATTTT. This sequence encodes CASSRSGRSTDTQYF.

The chain employs TRBV2 and TRBJ2-6, with D possibly matching TRBD2 (6 bases). CDR1 and CDR2 from the germline V gene are SNHLY and FYNNEI. V was shortened by 5 bases and J by 0 bases, with 17 bases between the two germline ends. This CDR3 has 18 amino acids. The CDR3 here is CASSSGDFGFSGANVLTF. The DNA for the CDR3 is TGTGCCAGCAGTTCGGGGGACTTTGGTTTCTCTGGGGCCAACGTCCTGACTTTC.

The rearrangement uses TRBV27 and TRBJ2-7; TRBD2 aligns across 10 bases. V lost 6 bases to trimming and J lost 0 bases; unmatched junction nucleotides: 11. This CDR3 has 17 residues. The germline gives CDR1 MNHEY, CDR2 SMNVEV (reference sequence). CDR3 nucleotide sequence: TGTGCCAGCAGCTATACCGGGACTAGCGTACACTCCTACGAGCAGTACTTC. This encodes CASSYTGTSVHSYEQYF.